The source of this T cell receptor (beta chain) is a study of early T cells in non-severe SARS-CoV-2 infection. Study-level information: Bulk RNA from unsorted whole blood was sequenced; chains were unpaired. General study results and limits: The VDJdb matching leaned toward anti-spike CD8 responses and overlooked private and CD4 specificities.

The trim removed 0 bases at V and 6 bases at J, leaving 11 bases unmatched. This CDR3 has 17 amino acids. Germline V gene data show CDR1 as LGHNA and CDR2 as YSLEER. Individual cDNA molecules carried attached unique molecular identifiers. TCRdb passed the 5' RACE reads through MiXCR, listing each CDR3 protein once. Among 45,000 to 65,000 distinct CDR3 sequences listed, about 12% were seen once. This clonotype was seen only a few times. Its antigen is not identified. This specimen was whole blood, taken at baseline. This receptor was taken from an adult who was a healthcare worker with PCR-confirmed SARS-CoV-2 infection or an uninfected control (not recorded which). V usage is TRBV4-3 and J usage is TRBJ2-1, with 7 bases fitting TRBD2. The CDR3 sequence is CASSQDLRAGRPNEQFF. CDR3 nucleotides: TGCGCCAGCAGCCAAGATCTCCGAGCGGGACGCCCCAATGAGCAGTTCTTC.